This is a list of T cell receptor beta chains from one sample in a study of radiotherapy plus CTLA-4 blockade in lung cancer. The data were produced by immunoSEQ multiplex PCR, yet TCRdb's version contains in-frame clones alone and is incomplete. The sample lists more than 90,000 clones, roughly 80% occurring once. Sequencing was performed on peripheral blood, taken from a patient treated with radiotherapy plus ipilimumab. Receptors were obtained from a human donor with non-small cell lung cancer who had a partial response to radiotherapy plus ipilimumab. The CDR3 runs from the conserved cysteine through the conserved F or W. D genes are given only for firm matches. Only part of the rows carry a size: once, few, many, or a class if the clone is expanded.

TRBV7-8	-	TRBD1	TRBJ1-5	CASSSLAVTGLGGNQPQHF	TGTGCCAGCAGCTCCCTCGCGGTGACAGGGTTGGGCGGCAATCAGCCCCAGCATTTT
TRBV7-7	-	-	TRBJ1-4	CASSKGAGDNEKLFF	TGTGCTAGCAGTAAAGGTGCAGGGGACAATGAAAAACTGTTTTTT
TRBV5-1	-	TRBD2	TRBJ2-2	CASSLDERENTGELFF	TGCGCCAGCAGCTTGGACGAGCGGGAGAACACCGGGGAGCTGTTTTTT
TRBV28	-	TRBD1	TRBJ1-2	CASSFVSGGGYTF	TGTGCCAGCAGTTTCGTCTCAGGGGGCGGCTACACCTTC
TRBV6-5	-	TRBD1	TRBJ2-2	CASSFRTGQSAGELFF	TGTGCCAGCAGTTTCCGGACAGGGCAATCTGCCGGGGAGCTGTTTTTT
TRBV7-2	-	-	TRBJ2-2	CASSPTWGLNTGELFF	TGTGCCAGCAGCCCCACTTGGGGACTTAACACCGGGGAGCTGTTTTTT
TRBV28	-	-	TRBJ1-4	CASSWGDEKLFF	TGTGCCAGCAGTTGGGGCGATGAAAAACTGTTTTTT
TRBV6-6	-	TRBD2	TRBJ2-3	CASSRSGSSTDTQYF	TGTGCCAGCAGCCGTAGCGGGTCGAGCACAGATACGCAGTATTTT
TRBV5-1	-	TRBD2	TRBJ2-3	CASSWELAAYTDTQYF	TGCGCCAGCAGCTGGGAACTAGCGGCCTACACAGATACGCAGTATTTT
TRBV6-5	few	-	TRBJ2-3	CASSPGPTDTQYF	TGTGCCAGCAGCCCTGGGCCCACAGATACGCAGTATTTT
TRBV10-2	-	TRBD1	TRBJ2-7	CASSETPGQGTYEQYF	TGCGCCAGCAGTGAGACCCCGGGACAGGGGACCTACGAGCAGTACTTC
TRBV4-1	-	TRBD2	TRBJ2-5	CASSPGLADRQETQYF	TGCGCCAGCAGCCCGGGACTAGCGGATCGCCAAGAGACCCAGTACTTC
TRBV15	-	TRBD1	TRBJ2-1	CATSERDRDNEQFF	TGTGCCACCAGCGAAAGGGACAGGGACAATGAGCAGTTCTTC